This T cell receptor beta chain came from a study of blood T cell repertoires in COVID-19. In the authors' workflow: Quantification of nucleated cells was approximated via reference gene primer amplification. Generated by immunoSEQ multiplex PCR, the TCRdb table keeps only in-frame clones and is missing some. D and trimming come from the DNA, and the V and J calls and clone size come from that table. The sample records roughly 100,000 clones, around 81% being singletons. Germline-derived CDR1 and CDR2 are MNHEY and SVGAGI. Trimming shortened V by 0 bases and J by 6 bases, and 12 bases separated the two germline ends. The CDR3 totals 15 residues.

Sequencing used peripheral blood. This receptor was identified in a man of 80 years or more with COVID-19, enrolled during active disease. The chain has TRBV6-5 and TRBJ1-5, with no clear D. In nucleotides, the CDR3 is TGTGCCAGCAGTTACTCATCGGGGAGCGGTCAGCCCCAGCATTTT. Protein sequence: CASSYSSGSGQPQHF.